Shown below are 19 T cell receptor beta chains from a single sample sequenced in a study of blood T cells in healthy people across ages (dated by TCRdb to the mid-2010s). Library preparation was by 5' RACE. Data came from an Illumina HiSeq 2500. A second roughly 6 to 12 cycle PCR used a sample-barcoded 5' primer and a J-beta primer mix. The public reads were reprocessed in TCRdb via fastp at Q25 and MiXCR, keeping in-frame beta chains. Each CDR3 protein appears once, grouped with its most common genes and DNA. For this sample the table gives 720,000 or so distinct CDR3 sequences, of which around 43% were detected only once. The ten largest make up approximately 31% of the sample. The specimen was blood. The receptors shown here come from a man of 80 years or more in good health.

The gene calls are TRBV9 and TRBJ2-5; D is possibly TRBD2 (6 bases). Trimming left V 3 bases short and J 2 bases short, with 11 bases between. CDR1 is SGDLS, CDR2 YYNGEE, per germline. The CDR3 spans 14 residues. The chain's CDR3 is CASSEDGSQETQYF. The CDR3 nucleotides are TGTGCCAGCAGCGAGGACGGGAGTCAAGAGACCCAGTACTTC.

This clonotype was seen only a few times. The chain is built from TRBV20-1 and TRBJ2-5; D is undetermined. Germline V gives CDR1 DFQATT, CDR2 SNEGSKA (reference sequence). Trimming cost V 3 bases and J 4 bases, with 9 bases left between them. The CDR3 length is 12 residues. CDR3 in DNA: TGCAGTGCTAGGGCTAGAGGAGAGACCCAGTACTTC. It translates to CSARARGETQYF.

In its sample, this clonotype was seen a few times. The chain recombines TRBV7-2 with TRBJ2-5; TRBD2 is a possible D gene (5 bases). Trimming shortened V by 5 bases and J by 11 bases, and 21 bases separated the two germline ends. From germline, CDR1 is SGHTA and CDR2 FQGNSA. The CDR3 sequence is 14 residues long. This CDR3 is CASSADKPGRKQYF. In nucleotides, the CDR3 is TGTGCCAGCAGCGCAGATAAGCCGGGAAGAAAGCAGTACTTC. The full variable domain, in which reference TRBV7-2 and TRBJ2-5 provide the parts outside the CDR3, is GAGVSQSPSNKVTEKGKDVELRCDPISGHTALYWYRQSLGQGLEFLIYFQGNSAPDKSGLPSDRFSAERTGGSVSTLTIQRTQQEDSAVYLCASSADKPGRKQYFGPGTRLLVL.

The chain employs TRBV13 and TRBJ2-3, with 7 bases that match TRBD1. V dropped 6 bases and J dropped 4; count of bases not matched to a gene: 10. The length of the CDR3 is 15 residues. Germline loops: CDR1 PRHDT, CDR2 FYEKMQ (reference sequence). The chain's CDR3 is CASSPRDRVADTQYF. CDR3 sequence (DNA): TGTGCCAGCAGTCCGCGTGACAGGGTGGCAGATACGCAGTATTTT.

The chain couples TRBV5-5 to TRBJ2-7; D unresolved. V shed 2 bases and J shed 0 bases, with 9 bases lying between them. CDR3 length: 14 amino acids. CDR1 is SGHKS, CDR2 YYEKEE, per germline (reference sequence). The CDR3 sequence is CASSLRHSSYEQYF. As DNA, the CDR3 is TGTGCCAGCAGCTTAAGACACAGCTCCTACGAGCAGTACTTC.

V and J are TRBV20-1 and TRBJ1-1, with 12 bases matching TRBD1. CDR3 size: 16 residues. Germline V lookup: CDR1 DFQATT, CDR2 SNEGSKA (reference sequence). The ends lost 1 base at V and 10 bases at J; junction bases unmatched: 13. The CDR3 here is CSARGPGQGAEGRAFF. The CDR3, as DNA: TGCAGTGCTAGAGGCCCGGGACAGGGGGCTGAAGGTAGAGCTTTCTTT.

This clonotype was observed a few times. This chain links TRBV7-8 with TRBJ2-4; D not certain. Germline CDR1 reads SGHVS; CDR2 reads FQNEAQ. Trimming cost V 1 base and J 13 bases, with 14 bases left between them. The CDR3 sequence is 13 residues long. The CDR3 is CASSLGPPQAQYF. The CDR3 bases are TGTGCCAGCAGCTTAGGACCACCTCAGGCCCAGTACTTC.

The chain links TRBV7-9 to TRBJ2-1; no definite D call. The V end was cut by 2 bases, the J end by 0 bases, with 17 bases between. This CDR3 comprises 18 residues. The germline V gene encodes CDR1 SEHNR and CDR2 FQNEAQ (reference sequence). The CDR3 DNA reads TGTGCCAGCAGCTTATGGCCGAGACGGTATAGCTCCTACAATGAGCAGTTCTTC. Amino acid sequence: CASSLWPRRYSSYNEQFF.

The rearrangement joins TRBV20-1 to TRBJ1-2; no firm D call. This CDR3 region has 12 residues. Germline V lookup: CDR1 DFQATT, CDR2 SNEGSKA (reference sequence). Trimming removed 6 bases from V and 1 base from J, with 9 bases in between. The CDR3 reads CSAEGFNYGYTF. DNA for the CDR3: TGCAGTGCCGAAGGGTTTAACTATGGCTACACCTTC.

This clonotype was seen ten or more times. The V call is TRBV29-1, the J call TRBJ2-7, with D hard to call. The ends were cut back, 3 bases at V and 2 bases at J, with 8 bases in the middle. CDR1 and CDR2 (germline): SQVTM, ANQGSEA. The CDR3 is 12 amino acids. This CDR3 reads CSVEIETYEQYF. The CDR3 DNA reads TGCAGCGTTGAGATCGAGACCTACGAGCAGTACTTC.

The gene calls are TRBV6-5 and TRBJ2-7; no clear D. V gave up 6 bases and J gave up 3 bases, with 12 bases separating them. CDR3 length equals 13 residues. CDR1 is MNHEY, CDR2 SVGAGI, per germline. The CDR3 spells CASSSGVVYEQYF. CDR3 bases: TGTGCCAGCAGCTCGGGTGTGGTCTACGAGCAGTACTTC.

V is TRBV6-5 and J is TRBJ2-1; a possible D gene is TRBD1 (5 bases). V shed 2 bases and J shed 14 bases, with 10 bases lying between them. Germline V gives CDR1 MNHEY, CDR2 SVGAGI. The CDR3 has 11 residues. This chain's CDR3 is CASSYAGMKFF. CDR3 bases: TGTGCCAGCAGTTACGCAGGGATGAAGTTCTTC.

Note on this clonotype: A read error may explain this, as a much larger clone is one base away. The rearrangement uses TRBV12-3 or TRBV12-4 and TRBJ2-7; 11 nucleotides agree with TRBD1. The J call could be wrong; TRBJ2-4 is a better fit for the DNA end. The CDR3 runs 14 residues. This CDR3 is CASSVGQGASIQYF. The DNA of the CDR3 is TGTGCCAGCAGTGTCGGACAGGGGGCTAGCATTCAGTACTTC.

This clonotype was counted between two and nine times. V and J are TRBV3-1 and TRBJ2-5; D gene ambiguous. CDR1 and CDR2 from the germline V gene are LGHDT and YNNKEL (reference sequence). The V gene lost 3 bases and the J gene lost 2 bases, with 10 bases spanning the gap. This CDR3 contains 14 residues. CDR3 bases: TGTGCCAGCAGCCATCGGGTGGTTCAAGAGACCCAGTACTTC. It codes for CASSHRVVQETQYF.

This clonotype was seen more than once but under ten times. V gene TRBV20-1 combines with J gene TRBJ2-3, with 13 bases aligning to TRBD2. The V and J ends lost 0 bases and 9 bases, in that order; junction bases with no gene match: 9. The germline gives CDR1 DFQATT, CDR2 SNEGSKA (reference sequence). The length of the CDR3 is 16 residues. In nucleotides, the CDR3 is TGCAGTGCTAGAGATGGGCGGACTAGCGGGGGTGGCACGCAGTATTTT. This codes for CSARDGRTSGGGTQYF.

The CDR3 reads CSAPIGTGVSEQYF. As DNA, the CDR3 is TGCAGTGCCCCTATCGGGACAGGGGTCAGCGAGCAGTACTTC. V gene TRBV20-1 combines with J gene TRBJ2-7; 10 positions agree with TRBD1. Germline trimming cut 6 bases from V and 6 bases from J; bases unmatched to any gene: 11. Germline assignment: CDR1 DFQATT and CDR2 SNEGSKA (reference sequence). The CDR3 sequence is 14 residues long.

The chain recombines TRBV6-2 or TRBV6-3 with TRBJ2-5; 7 nucleotides line up with TRBD1. The germline CDR1 and CDR2 sequences are MNHEY and SVGEGT. Germline trimming cut 6 bases from V and 3 bases from J; bases unmatched to any gene: 7. The CDR3 is 14 residues long. The CDR3 is CASSLSTGKETQYF. The CDR3 nucleotides are TGTGCCAGCAGCTTATCGACAGGGAAAGAGACCCAGTACTTC.

The V and J genes are TRBV28 and TRBJ1-6; 9 bases map to TRBD1. The CDR3 is 16 amino acids. CDR1 is MDHEN, CDR2 SYDVKM, per germline. V trimming: 2 bases; J trimming: 7 bases; junction bases outside the gene matches: 6. CDR3 in DNA: TGTGCCAGCAGTTTAGACCTGACAGGGGGGAATTCACCCCTCCACTTT. The encoded protein is CASSLDLTGGNSPLHF.

This rearrangement joins TRBV28 to TRBJ2-7, with TRBD2 as a possible D gene (5 bases). Germline lookup yields CDR1 MDHEN and CDR2 SYDVKM. Trimming removed 5 bases at V and 3 bases at J, with 17 bases between. The CDR3 totals 15 residues. CDR3 sequence reads: CASSLTGVRDYEQYF. CDR3 coding DNA: TGTGCCAGCAGTCTAACCGGGGTTAGGGACTACGAGCAGTACTTC.